The sequence of this T cell receptor (beta chain) was determined in a study of blood T cell repertoires in COVID-19. Assay used: immunoSEQ multiplex PCR; TCRdb lists only in-frame clones, some missing. This table has 150,000 to 200,000 clones, less than 85% appearing once. The CDR3 extends over 14 amino acids. Between the trimmed V and J ends, which lost 3 bases and 0 bases, there was a span of 10 bases. Germline lookup yields CDR1 SGHRS and CDR2 YFSETQ. The participants were between roughly 18 and 89 years old and came from under 25 US areas. Participants' own reports of clinical history determined their cohort assignment.

The sequence derives from a man aged 60-69 years who had recovered from COVID-19. This chain links TRBV5-1 with TRBJ2-7, with D perhaps TRBD2 (5 bases). Sequences were obtained from PBMCs or T cells enriched from blood (not recorded which). CDR3 in DNA: TGCGCCAGCAGCTCCGCGGGTACCTCCTACGAGCAGTACTTC. Its protein is CASSSAGTSYEQYF.